This paragraph covers one TCR beta chain sequence. No antigen is known for it. No clone much larger than this one lies a single base away; base qualities are absent. CDR1 is given as MDHEN and CDR2 as SYDVKM, both from the germline V gene. CDR3 length: 16 amino acids, cysteine to phenylalanine. The read is trimmed to its CDR3 DNA, 48 bases read in frame from base 1. Germline trimming amounts to 4 bases on V and 0 bases on J, with 9 as the count of junction bases outside the gene matches. The time point label corresponds to: newly diagnosed GD, antithyroid drugs for less than 3 months. RNA was extracted from PBMCs in TRIzol for both TCR sequencing and RNA sequencing. The diagnosis of Graves' disease was made according to American Thyroid Association guidelines. Recruitment of patients was carried out at an endocrinology department in Xi'an, China. Each patient gave approximately 9 milliliters of peripheral blood, collected in an EDTA anticoagulant tube. Ficoll Paque Plus density gradient separation was used to isolate PBMCs, and no additional T cell sorting was done. An Agilent 2100 Bioanalyzer and agarose gel were used to assess RNA quality, and a NanoDrop 2000 was used to measure RNA concentration.

This sample is drawn from a study of regulatory T cells in long-lasting Graves disease (dated by TCRdb to the early 2020s). Regarding the complete study: Antithyroid drugs had been taken for less than 3 months by newly diagnosed Graves' disease patients. Persistent Graves' disease patients were compared with newly diagnosed Graves' disease patients by peripheral blood TCR sequencing and RNA sequencing. The study was registered as a clinical trial and conducted in China. A total of approximately 35 samples underwent TCR sequencing: around 13 from persistent and around 20 from newly diagnosed Graves' disease patients.

Paper-wide results and their limitations: Sequencing and analysis were limited to the TCR beta chain. Persistent patients shared more public clonotypes among themselves (2,741) than newly diagnosed patients did (over 950). Compared with newly diagnosed patients, persistent Graves' disease patients had lower TCR Shannon entropy and fewer highly expanded clones, which suggests clonal expansion. The study examined only peripheral blood because the primary lesion, thyroid tissue, could not be accessed. Persistent disease showed preferential use of TRBV28, TRBJ1-2 and TRBJ2-5, whereas newly diagnosed disease favored TRBV20-1 and TRBJ2-1. The authors acknowledged the small sample size as a limitation that may reduce accuracy.

Libraries were prepared through multiplex PCR. Sequenced on an Illumina HiSeq 4000. TCR beta libraries were built with iRepertoire HTBI primers and Arm-PCR amplification of CDR3 regions. Before sequencing, the PCR products went through gel purification. The study's own analysis went as follows. A total of 62 TRBV and some 15 TRBJ segments were identified across samples and were used for gene usage analysis of CDR3 amino acid clonotypes. Filtered high-quality paired reads were merged into contigs using COPE and FqMerger. BLAST was used to align contigs to IMGT TRBV, TRBD and TRBJ reference genes, and CDR3 was defined according to IMGT. Any clonotype with a frequency above 0.1% was classified as a highly expanded clone. Shannon entropy was used to measure repertoire diversity, and the Gini coefficient was used to measure V-J evenness. A clonotype found in more than one individual was treated as public. TCRdb itself trimmed the public reads at Q25 with fastp, ran MiXCR and retained productive beta chains. Rows are unified per CDR3 protein, each entry keeping the most common DNA and genes. These V and J calls originate from TCRdb's pipeline instead of the authors' own analysis. The sample profile shows approximately 350,000 distinct CDR3 sequences; over 15% of them were found once. The ten largest clones take up 25% to 30% of the sample.

The sample also formed part of further work on T cells in Graves' hyperthyroidism and ophthalmopathy. That second report states: Stable Graves' hyperthyroidism was defined as the absence of progression to ophthalmopathy over 18 months of follow-up. The hyperthyroidism patients were between 18 and 65 years old and newly diagnosed, with a disease duration of less than 2 months. The study excluded patients with uncontrolled infections, other autoimmune diseases, pregnancy or lactation. Diagnoses relied on clinical symptoms, serum thyroxine and TRAb, thyroid ultrasound and orbital computed tomography. The TCR CDR3 was subjected to a first round of RT-PCR using the HTBI primer set and the Qiagen OneStep RT-PCR kit. Blood samples also contained most of the expanded thyroid clonotypes (frequency above 0.001), which suggests that blood repertoires may reflect thyroid immune responses. In cross-validation, a model built on a 13 V-J signature told ophthalmopathy apart from stable hyperthyroidism with roughly 87% sensitivity and roughly 82% specificity, and in testing the same model reached 80%/75%. During validation, the model predicted progression to ophthalmopathy a median of roughly 7.1 months ahead of onset, with more than 60% sensitivity and roughly 75% specificity. To identify TCR V-J signatures that set the groups apart, the researchers used a discovery cohort of more than 95 patients, made up of around 42 with Graves' ophthalmopathy and 57 with stable Graves' hyperthyroidism. Prospective prediction of ophthalmopathy was tested in an independent validation cohort of approximately 19 hyperthyroidism patients and 17 patients who later progressed to ophthalmopathy. The approximately 98 discovery patients were randomly divided into training and test sets at a 7:3 ratio. Thyroid tissue and blood T-cell repertoires from about six Graves' hyperthyroidism patients were also compared in the study. Once sampling was done, hyperthyroidism patients were given methimazole at a starting dose of 30 mg daily, whereas ophthalmopathy patients were given high-dose intravenous methylprednisolone. A second multiplex PCR round built the libraries, followed by size selection and purification. Sequencing of the libraries was done on an Illumina HiSeq2000 using paired-end 100 bp reads. SOAPnuke was used to process the raw data, throwing out any read that contained adapters or uncalled bases, had a mean Phred below 15, or lacked an exact constant-primer or identifier match. COPE v1.2.5 was used to merge high-quality paired reads, and clonotypes were defined as unique nucleotide sequences. MiTCR v1.1 was used to align clonotypes to the IMGT TRBV, TRBD and TRBJ reference segments. Only V-J combinations with frequency above 0.0001, covering roughly 99% of repertoires, were analysed. A TCS score was defined as the ratio between F50 (clonal expansion) and ExV (chaos), using BLOSUM62-based TCRdist between CDR3 peptides within each V-J. Welch's t-statistics and random forest reduced roughly 530 V-J features to 10 to 15, which were used in a naive Bayes classifier (R e1071). Sample size was not statistically predetermined, and blinding of investigators to group allocation was not performed. TCR Vbeta CDR3 sequencing of roughly 140 peripheral blood samples (fewer than 45 ophthalmopathy, 75 to 80 hyperthyroidism and some 17 progressor patients) is reported in the paper.

The specimen comprised peripheral blood mononuclear cells (PBMCs), sampled at new diagnosis, from a patient treated with antithyroid drugs. The origin of this receptor is a man between 40 and 49 years old with Graves disease. Donor details come from another sample of the same person, matched by shared clones. This sequence uses TRBV28 and TRBJ2-7, and TRBD1 matches 7 of the central bases. The nucleotides read TGTGCCAGCAGTTACTCGAGAGGGACAGCCTCCTACGAGCAGTACTTC. This is translated as CASSYSRGTASYEQYF.